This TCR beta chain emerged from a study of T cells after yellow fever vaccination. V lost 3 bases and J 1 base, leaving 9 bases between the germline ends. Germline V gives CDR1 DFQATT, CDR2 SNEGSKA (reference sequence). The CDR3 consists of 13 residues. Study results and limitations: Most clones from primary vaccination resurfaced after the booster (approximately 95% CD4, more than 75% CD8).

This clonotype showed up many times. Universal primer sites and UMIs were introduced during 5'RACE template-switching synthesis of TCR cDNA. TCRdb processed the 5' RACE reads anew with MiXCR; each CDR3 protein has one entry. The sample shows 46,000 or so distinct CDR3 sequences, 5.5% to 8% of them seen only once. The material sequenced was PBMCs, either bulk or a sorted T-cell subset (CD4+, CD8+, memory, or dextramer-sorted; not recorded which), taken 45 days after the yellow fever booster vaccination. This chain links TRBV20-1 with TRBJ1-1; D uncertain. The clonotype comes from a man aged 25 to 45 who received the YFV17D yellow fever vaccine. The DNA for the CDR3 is TGCAGTGCTAGGGGTGGAGCGAACACTGAAGCTTTCTTT. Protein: CSARGGANTEAFF.